Listed here are 17 T cell receptor beta chains from one sample, sequenced in a study of cytomegalovirus exposure and HLA in healthy donors. Primers: 60 Vbeta forward and 13 Jbeta reverse. The method was immunoSEQ multiplex PCR; TCRdb's version includes in-frame clones alone and lacks a portion of them. The repertoire includes about 79,000 clones, under 80% of them detected once, and about 6.9% sits in the top ten. The sequenced material came from PBMCs. These receptors came from a woman aged 50 to 60 in good health and CMV-seropositive.

This chain uses TRBV4-1 with TRBJ1-4, with D possibly being TRBD1 (5 bases). Germline assignment: CDR1 MGHRA and CDR2 YSYEKL. There are 15 residues in the CDR3. Deletions cut 4 bases from V and 10 bases from J, with 19 bases between. This CDR3 reads CASSRPPPDRGKLFF. The CDR3 DNA is TGCGCCAGCAGCCGCCCCCCACCCGATAGGGGAAAACTGTTTTTT.

The V and J genes are TRBV7-9 and TRBJ1-1, with 8 positions matching TRBD1. Trimming removed 0 bases from V and 5 bases from J; junction bases left unmatched: 8. Per the germline V gene, CDR1 is SEHNR and CDR2 is FQNEAQ (reference sequence). CDR3 length equals 16 residues. The chain's CDR3 is CASSLAPQGAITEAFF. CDR3 bases: TGTGCCAGCAGCTTAGCGCCGCAGGGGGCTATAACTGAAGCTTTCTTT. The variable domain in full, completed from reference TRBV7-9 and TRBJ1-1, reads DTGVSQNPRHKITKRGQNVTFRCDPISEHNRLYWYRQTLGQGPEFLTYFQNEAQLEKSRLLSDRFSAERPKGSFSTLEIQRTEQGDSAMYLCASSLAPQGAITEAFFGQGTRLTVV.

With respect to this clone: The sample has other DNA sequences that encode this CDR3 too. This chain connects TRBV7-7 to TRBJ2-5; D ambiguous. The CDR3 contains 13 residues. The germline CDR1 and CDR2 sequences are SSHAT and FNYEAQ (reference sequence). Trimming cost V 2 bases and J 1 base, with 5 bases left between them. The CDR3, as DNA: TGTGCCAGCAGCTTAAGCTCCCAAGAGACCCAGTACTTC. Its protein is CASSLSSQETQYF. The variable domain in full, completed from reference TRBV7-7 and TRBJ2-5, reads GAGVSQSPRYKVTKRGQDVTLRCDPISSHATLYWYQQALGQGPEFLTYFNYEAQPDKSGLPSDRFSAERPEGSISTLTIQRTEQRDSAMYRCASSLSSQETQYFGPGTRLLVL.

V and J are TRBV6-5 and TRBJ1-1; D remains ambiguous. V was trimmed by 7 bases and J by 0 bases, leaving 6 bases between them. The CDR3 has 12 amino acids. Germline V lookup: CDR1 MNHEY, CDR2 SVGAGI. The CDR3 coding sequence is TGTGCCAGCATCGGGGTGAACACTGAAGCTTTCTTT. Translation: CASIGVNTEAFF.

V is TRBV2 and J is TRBJ2-6; 9 nucleotides agree with TRBD2. The J segment lost 4 bases and the V segment lost 3 bases, leaving 7 bases of the junction unmatched. The CDR3 runs to 17 residues. Germline V gene data show CDR1 as SNHLY and CDR2 as FYNNEI. The CDR3 sequence is CASSEGLASTGANVLTF. The CDR3 DNA is TGTGCCAGCAGTGAGGGACTAGCTTCTACCGGGGCCAACGTCCTGACTTTC. Filled out from reference TRBV2 and TRBJ2-6, the complete variable domain reads EPEVTQTPSHQVTQMGQEVILRCVPISNHLYFYWYRQILGQKVEFLVSFYNNEISEKSEIFDDQFSVERPDGSNFTLKIRSTKLEDSAMYFCASSEGLASTGANVLTFGAGSRLTVL.

The table lists this clone with a count of one. The V gene is TRBV4-1, the J gene TRBJ2-7; 8 bases are a match to TRBD1. The trim removed 2 bases at V and 2 bases at J, leaving 5 bases unmatched. The CDR3 consists of 15 residues. Germline V CDR1 and CDR2: MGHRA, YSYEKL. The CDR3 DNA reads as TGCGCCAGCAGCCAAACGGACAGGGAAGCCTACGAGCAGTACTTC. This gives the protein CASSQTDREAYEQYF.

V gene TRBV10-3 combines with J gene TRBJ2-3, with 8 bases fitting TRBD2. The CDR3 sequence is 16 residues long. Germline values: CDR1 ENHRY, CDR2 SYGVKD. J lost 2 bases, V lost 4 bases, and 8 bases had no gene match. CDR3 residues: CAISGGSGGITDTQYF. The CDR3 bases are TGTGCCATCAGTGGTGGAAGCGGGGGAATCACAGATACGCAGTATTTT.

This clone was counted a few times. V usage is TRBV5-1 and J usage is TRBJ2-3; 11 bases are shared with TRBD1. Looked up from germline, CDR1 is SGHRS and CDR2 is YFSETQ. The CDR3 consists of 17 residues. Trimming cost V 0 bases and J 2 bases; bases outside gene matches: 5. The CDR3 region has the DNA TGCGCCAGCAGCTTGGCCGGGACAGGGGGTTACACAGATACGCAGTATTTT. It codes for CASSLAGTGGYTDTQYF.

This chain links TRBV7-9 with TRBJ1-1, with TRBD1 matching 9 bases. The CDR3 length is 15 residues. Germline loops: CDR1 SEHNR, CDR2 FQNEAQ (reference sequence). V shed 2 bases and J 5 bases; nucleotides not matched to a gene: 6. The CDR3 region is CASSLRTGGPTEAFF. The CDR3 nucleotides read TGTGCCAGCAGCTTAAGAACAGGGGGCCCAACTGAAGCTTTCTTT.

This clone was picked up one time. The chain employs TRBV6-1 and TRBJ2-3; D is undetermined. Per germline, CDR1 MNHNS and CDR2 SASEGT. This CDR3 contains 15 residues. Trimming took 7 bases from V and 2 from J, leaving 16 bases between them. The CDR3 here is CASTLGADYTDTQYF. The DNA for the CDR3 is TGTGCCAGCACCCTCGGCGCGGATTACACAGATACGCAGTATTTT.

The chain combines TRBV5-1 with TRBJ1-1; 12 nucleotides line up with TRBD1. V trimming: 2 bases; J trimming: 5 bases; junction bases outside the gene matches: 10. CDR1 is SGHRS and CDR2 is YFSETQ in the germline V gene. The CDR3 length is 17 residues. CDR3 protein: CASSFSGTGGADTEAFF. As DNA, the CDR3 is TGCGCCAGCAGCTTCTCCGGGACAGGGGGCGCAGATACTGAAGCTTTCTTT.

The gene calls are TRBV29-1 and TRBJ2-5; weak D call: TRBD2 (6 bases). V was cut by 3 bases and J by 5 bases, with 10 bases left in between. This CDR3 is built from 12 residues. Germline V CDR1 and CDR2: SQVTM, ANQGSEA. Here the CDR3 reads CSVDGGWETQYF. The CDR3 DNA follows: TGCAGCGTTGACGGGGGTTGGGAGACCCAGTACTTC.

The chain employs TRBV6-6 and TRBJ1-6; D ambiguous. Germline CDR1 and CDR2: MNHNY and SVGAGI (reference sequence). This CDR3 contains 14 residues. The ends were cut back, 3 bases at V and 3 bases at J, with 6 bases in the middle. The CDR3 here is CASSYSSYNSPLHF. CDR3 sequence (DNA): TGTGCCAGCAGTTATAGCAGCTATAATTCACCCCTCCACTTT.

The chain couples TRBV11-3 to TRBJ2-1, with 7 bases that match TRBD2. Looked up from germline, CDR1 is SGHNT and CDR2 is YENEEA. CDR3 length: 15 residues. Losses at the gene ends were 1 base for V and 4 bases for J; bases not matched to a gene: 4. The CDR3 protein is CASSLGGGGYNEQFF. As DNA, the CDR3 is TGTGCCAGCAGCTTAGGGGGCGGGGGATACAATGAGCAGTTCTTC.

The genes are TRBV27 and TRBJ1-2; 9 bases align to TRBD1. Per germline, CDR1 MNHEY and CDR2 SMNVEV (reference sequence). The CDR3 contains 15 residues. The J segment lost 4 bases and the V segment lost 6 bases, leaving 9 bases of the junction unmatched. The CDR3 DNA follows: TGTGCCAGCAGACGACCGACAGGGGGACTCTATGGCTACACCTTC. This translates into CASRRPTGGLYGYTF.

This sequence joins TRBV7-2 and TRBJ2-7, with TRBD2 matching over 7 bases. With 5 bases clipped from V and 2 bases from J, the junction kept 3 bases outside the gene matches. The CDR3 runs to 13 residues. Germline V CDR1 and CDR2: SGHTA, FQGNSA. The CDR3 region is CASSRDYPYEQYV. CDR3 DNA: TGTGCCAGCAGCCGGGACTATCCCTACGAGCAGTACGTC.

This chain links TRBV9 with TRBJ1-5; possible D gene TRBD1, 5 bases. Per germline, CDR1 SGDLS and CDR2 YYNGEE. The CDR3 has 15 residues. V lost 2 bases, J lost 6 bases, and 15 bases lay in between. CDR3 residues: CASSVSGGGIQPQHF. CDR3 nucleotides: TGTGCCAGCAGCGTCTCCGGGGGGGGGATTCAGCCCCAGCATTTT.